The 11 T cell receptor beta chains reported below all come from one sample, sequenced in a study of chemoradiotherapy in HPV16-positive cancers. Data came from immunoSEQ multiplex PCR; TCRdb stores just in-frame clones and leaves some out. The table lists about 68,000 clones, about 88% of them singletons. The starting material was blood, obtained from a patient who underwent chemoradiotherapy. The receptors shown here come from a human donor with HPV-associated anogenital cancer.

The rearrangement links TRBV7-9 to TRBJ1-1, with D uncertain. The germline V and J ends were trimmed by 6 bases and 3 bases, with 14 bases remaining between them. The CDR3 has 14 residues. The germline V gene has CDR1 SEHNR and CDR2 FQNEAQ (reference sequence). The CDR3 DNA sequence: TGTGCCAGCAGAGCTTATTCAGTTTACACTGAAGCTTTCTTT. It codes for CASRAYSVYTEAFF.

The rearrangement joins TRBV5-4 to TRBJ2-4; no firm D call. V dropped 2 bases and J dropped 8 bases, with 11 bases sitting between them. Germline assignment: CDR1 SGHNT and CDR2 YYREEE (reference sequence). The length of the CDR3 is 13 residues. CDR3 loop: CASSFHLGYIQYF. Here the CDR3 DNA reads TGTGCCAGCAGCTTTCACCTAGGGTACATTCAGTACTTC.

This clone appeared a few times. J is TRBJ1-2 and V is TRBV7-9; D gene uncertain. From germline, CDR1 is SEHNR and CDR2 FQNEAQ (reference sequence). V shed 1 base and J shed 5 bases, with 5 bases lying between them. The length of the CDR3 is 12 residues. This CDR3 is CASSLVEYGYTF. In nucleotides, the CDR3 is TGTGCCAGCAGCTTAGTGGAATATGGCTACACCTTC.

The chain uses TRBV19 and TRBJ1-1, with 8 positions matching TRBD1. The CDR3 has 12 residues. CDR1 is LNHDA, CDR2 SQIVND, per germline (reference sequence). V lost 8 bases, J lost 9 bases, and 8 bases stayed unmatched. DNA for the CDR3: TGTGCCAGTGGGTCCGGGACAGGAAAAGCTTTCTTT. Protein product: CASGSGTGKAFF.

The rearrangement links TRBV5-1 to TRBJ2-1, with TRBD2 matching 11 bases. From germline, CDR1 is SGHRS and CDR2 YFSETQ. This CDR3 region has 14 residues. The V gene end was trimmed by 2 bases and the J gene end by 10 bases; junction bases not matched to a gene: 5. The CDR3 DNA follows: TGCGCCAGCAGCTTACTAGCGGGAGAAAACGAGCAGTTCTTC. Amino acids: CASSLLAGENEQFF.

The genes are TRBV19 and TRBJ1-5; 7 bases align to TRBD1. The V gene end was trimmed by 7 bases and the J gene end by 0 bases; junction bases not matched to a gene: 15. CDR1 is LNHDA, CDR2 SQIVND, per germline (reference sequence). The CDR3 spans 18 residues. CDR3 loop: CASTPWGQGVNSNQPQHF. CDR3 nucleotides: TGTGCCAGTACCCCCTGGGGCCAGGGGGTAAATAGCAATCAGCCCCAGCATTTT.

V is TRBV6-6 and J is TRBJ2-1, with 10 bases aligning to TRBD2. After removal of 0 bases from V and 6 bases from J, the junction contained 2 bases not matched to a gene. CDR1 and CDR2 (germline): MNHNY, SVGAGI (reference sequence). The CDR3 covers 15 residues. The CDR3 protein is CASSYSSGRANEQFF. CDR3 nucleotide sequence: TGTGCCAGCAGTTACTCGAGCGGGAGGGCCAATGAGCAGTTCTTC.

This chain links TRBV5-1 with TRBJ2-7; D call uncertain. Trimming took 4 bases from V and 4 from J, leaving 12 bases between them. The CDR3 is 13 residues long. Germline CDR1 SGHRS, CDR2 YFSETQ. The CDR3 region has the DNA TGCGCCAGCAGCCAACCCGGATCTTACGAGCAGTACTTC. Its protein product is CASSQPGSYEQYF.

This clone has only a few counts. The chain employs TRBV30 and TRBJ1-1, with D possibly TRBD1 on 6 matching bases. The CDR3 has 12 amino acids. Trimming shortened V by 2 bases and J by 5 bases, and 9 bases separated the two germline ends. Germline CDR1 is GTSNPN and CDR2 is SVGIG (reference sequence). In DNA, the CDR3 is TGTGCCTGGAGTACAGGGAGAACTGAAGCTTTCTTT. Protein sequence: CAWSTGRTEAFF.

The chain recombines TRBV29-1 with TRBJ1-2; TRBD1 agrees at 8 bases. Germline CDR1 is SQVTM and CDR2 is ANQGSEA. The CDR3 extends over 11 amino acids. J lost 8 bases, V lost 5 bases, and 4 bases had no gene match. The CDR3 sequence is CSVSRQGGYTF. The CDR3 DNA reads TGCAGCGTTTCCCGACAGGGGGGCTACACCTTC.

The DNA of the CDR3 is TGCGCCAGCAGCGTGGTTGGGCCAGGGGACAATGAGCAGTTCTTC. Protein sequence: CASSVVGPGDNEQFF. The V gene is TRBV5-1, the J gene TRBJ2-1; maybe TRBD1 (6 bases). Germline V lookup: CDR1 SGHRS, CDR2 YFSETQ. V was pared by 4 bases and J by 5 bases, with 16 bases between. This CDR3 spans 15 amino acids.